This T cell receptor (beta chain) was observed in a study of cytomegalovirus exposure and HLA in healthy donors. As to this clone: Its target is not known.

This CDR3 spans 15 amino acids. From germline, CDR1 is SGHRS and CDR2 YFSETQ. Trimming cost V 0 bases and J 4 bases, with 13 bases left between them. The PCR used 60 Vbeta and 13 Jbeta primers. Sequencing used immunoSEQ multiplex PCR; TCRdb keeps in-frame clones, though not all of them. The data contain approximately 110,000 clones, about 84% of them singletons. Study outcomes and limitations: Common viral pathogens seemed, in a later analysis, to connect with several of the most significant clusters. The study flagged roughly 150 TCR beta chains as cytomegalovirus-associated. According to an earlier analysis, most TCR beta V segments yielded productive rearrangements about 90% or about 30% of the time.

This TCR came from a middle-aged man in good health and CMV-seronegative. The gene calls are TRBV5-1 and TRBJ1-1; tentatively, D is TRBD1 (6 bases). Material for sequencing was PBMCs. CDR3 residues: CASSLAPGERTEAFF. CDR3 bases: TGCGCCAGCAGCTTGGCGCCAGGGGAACGCACTGAAGCTTTCTTT.